This record covers a single T cell receptor (beta chain). Its target is not known. Other DNA variants within this sample encode the same CDR3. Here immunoSEQ multiplex PCR was the method, and the copy in TCRdb shows in-frame clones only, minus some. The sample holds 300,000 to 450,000 clones, roughly 84% seen once. The CDR3 contains 12 residues. Germline V gene data show CDR1 as MNHNY and CDR2 as SVGAGI (reference sequence). V was cut by 0 bases and J by 8 bases, with 4 bases left in between. This sample is drawn from a study of Ad26.COV2.S vaccination and SARS-CoV-2 variants. Treatment indicated: some 20 received Ad26.COV2.S at low or high dose, single or two shots; 5 received placebo; per-sample allocation not given. On day 63 after the first injection, vaccine and placebo recipients gave samples. Study-level points and caveats: Marked by substantial breadth, spike-specific CD8+ and CD4+ T cell responses were reportedly seen after vaccination.

The rearrangement links TRBV6-6 to TRBJ2-2, with D unclear. This clonotype was sampled from a person aged 18-60 years who received the Ad26.COV2.S COVID-19 vaccine or a placebo. The sample consisted of peripheral blood, taken in a trial of Ad26.COV2.S vaccine versus placebo. The CDR3 loop is CASSYSPGELFF. CDR3 bases: TGTGCCAGCAGTTACTCCCCAGGGGAGCTGTTTTTT.